Listed below are T cell receptor beta chains from one sample, sequenced in a study of shared clonotypes between healthy human individuals. Clones were read by immunoSEQ multiplex PCR, and TCRdb kept only the in-frame ones, dropping some. The sample records about 2.4 million clones, around 94% being singletons. The sample consisted of naive CD4+ T cells sorted from blood. The receptors come from a man younger than 35 in good health. The CDR3 runs from the conserved cysteine through the conserved F or W. D genes are given only for firm matches. Some rows have no size entry. The others give once, few or many, or a class for an expanded clone.

clone size | D gene | J gene | V gene | CDR3 protein | CDR3 DNA
- | TRBD2 | TRBJ2-3 | TRBV4-2 | CASSQVGTTTDTQYF | TGTGCCAGCAGCCAAGTGGGGACTACCACAGATACGCAGTATTTT
- | - | TRBJ1-1 | TRBV27 | CASSLSVSNTEAFF | TGTGCCAGCAGTTTATCCGTATCGAACACTGAAGCTTTCTTT
- | - | TRBJ1-6 | TRBV5-6 | CASSLSSGGHNSPLHF | TGTGCCAGCAGCTTGTCGTCGGGCGGCCACAATTCACCCCTCCACTTT
- | TRBD1 | TRBJ2-5 | TRBV5-5 | CASSKGDRLGGETQYF | TGTGCCAGCAGCAAAGGGGACAGGTTAGGAGGAGAGACCCAGTACTTC
- | - | TRBJ2-3 | TRBV5-1 | CASSLAVGAGDTQYF | TGCGCCAGCAGCTTGGCCGTGGGGGCGGGAGATACGCAGTATTTT
once | - | TRBJ1-5 | TRBV6-1 | CASRSGGAGGQPQHF | TGTGCCAGCCGGAGTGGCGGGGCGGGGGGTCAGCCCCAGCATTTT
- | - | TRBJ1-3 | TRBV7-9 | CASSLLKSGVGNTIYF | TGTGCCAGCAGCTTACTAAAATCCGGGGTCGGAAACACCATATATTTT
- | - | TRBJ2-3 | TRBV5-4 | CASSSDRWQDTQYF | TGTGCCAGCAGCTCTGACAGGTGGCAAGATACGCAGTATTTT
- | TRBD2 | TRBJ2-1 | TRBV18 | CASSPPGGLGDEQFF | TGTGCCAGCTCACCCCCGGGGGGGCTCGGAGATGAGCAGTTCTTC
- | - | TRBJ1-2 | TRBV14 | CASSQVALTGGYTF | TGTGCCAGCAGCCAAGTAGCTCTTACAGGGGGCTACACCTTC
- | - | TRBJ2-3 | TRBV5-4 | CASSPQAVDTQYF | TGTGCCAGCAGCCCCCAGGCCGTAGATACGCAGTATTTT
- | - | TRBJ1-5 | TRBV19 | CASSGSGSSQPQHF | TGTGCCAGTAGTGGTTCAGGTTCTTCTCAGCCCCAGCATTTT
- | - | TRBJ2-3 | TRBV6-1 | CASCLDRTDTQYF | TGTGCCAGCTGCTTGGACAGAACAGATACGCAGTATTTT
- | - | TRBJ2-7 | TRBV6-5 | CASSPGASYEQYF | TGTGCCAGCAGTCCAGGGGCATCGTACGAGCAGTACTTC
- | - | TRBJ2-5 | TRBV5-1 | CASSSTTRQEETQYF | TGCGCCAGCAGCTCAACTACCCGACAGGAAGAGACCCAGTACTTC
- | - | TRBJ2-1 | TRBV11-3 | CASSLDSRSSYNEQFF | TGTGCCAGCAGCTTAGATAGCAGAAGCTCCTACAATGAGCAGTTCTTC
once | - | TRBJ2-1 | TRBV11-3 | CASSLQHNEQFF | TGTGCCAGCAGCTTACAACACAATGAGCAGTTCTTC
- | - | TRBJ2-1 | TRBV19 | CASSIGETRYEQFF | TGTGCCAGTAGTATCGGGGAGACAAGATATGAGCAGTTCTTC
- | TRBD1 | TRBJ2-7 | TRBV7-2 | CASSKTGGRNEQYF | TGTGCCAGCAGCAAGACAGGGGGCAGGAACGAGCAGTACTTC
- | - | TRBJ2-5 | TRBV19 | CASSPTPSSGETQYF | TGTGCCAGTAGTCCCACCCCCTCGTCGGGAGAGACCCAGTACTTC
- | - | TRBJ1-4 | TRBV5-6 | CASSLGLGTQVGEKLFF | TGTGCCAGCAGCTTGGGCCTTGGCACTCAAGTAGGTGAAAAACTGTTTTTT
once | - | TRBJ2-7 | TRBV5-1 | CASSLGRGDEQYF | TGCGCCAGCAGCTTGGGTAGGGGAGACGAGCAGTACTTC
- | TRBD2 | TRBJ2-3 | TRBV2 | CASSQGLAGGTSTDTQYF | TGTGCCAGCAGTCAAGGACTAGCGGGGGGGACTAGCACAGATACGCAGTATTTT
- | TRBD2 | TRBJ2-5 | TRBV5-4 | CASSSGLAGAETQYF | TGTGCCAGCAGCTCGGGACTAGCGGGAGCAGAGACCCAGTACTTC
once | TRBD1 | TRBJ1-3 | TRBV18 | CASSPDTGAGNTIYF | TGTGCCAGCTCCCCTGATACAGGGGCTGGAAACACCATATATTTT
- | TRBD1 | TRBJ1-5 | TRBV2 | CASSGTGNNQPQHF | TGTGCCAGCAGCGGGACAGGAAACAATCAGCCCCAGCATTTT
- | - | TRBJ2-1 | TRBV27 | CASSLTGVNEQFF | TGTGCCAGCAGCTTAACAGGTGTCAATGAGCAGTTCTTC
- | TRBD1 | TRBJ1-5 | TRBV6-1 | CASSEHRTGVGQPQHF | TGTGCCAGCAGTGAACACCGGACAGGGGTCGGGCAGCCCCAGCATTTT
- | - | TRBJ1-6 | TRBV28 | CASSPGNYNSPLHF | TGTGCCAGCAGCCCAGGAAACTATAATTCACCCCTCCACTTT
- | - | TRBJ2-3 | TRBV7-9 | CASSFFPGLGVQYF | TGTGCCAGCAGCTTTTTCCCGGGGCTGGGGGTGCAGTATTTT
- | TRBD1 | TRBJ2-7 | TRBV5-1 | CASSLIDRGRSEQYF | TGCGCCAGCAGCTTGATTGACAGGGGGCGTAGTGAGCAGTACTTC
once | - | TRBJ1-5 | TRBV18 | CASSPGRGLTNQPQHF | TGTGCCAGCTCACCAGGACGGGGGTTGACGAATCAGCCCCAGCATTTT
- | - | TRBJ2-7 | TRBV9 | CASSVGVASYEQYF | TGTGCCAGCAGCGTTGGGGTAGCCTCCTACGAGCAGTACTTC
- | TRBD1 | TRBJ1-5 | TRBV28 | CASRPTGGTGQPQHF | TGTGCCAGCAGGCCAACAGGGGGCACAGGTCAGCCCCAGCATTTT
- | - | TRBJ1-3 | TRBV11-2 | CASSPNPGGGNTIYF | TGTGCCAGCAGCCCTAACCCCGGGGGGGGAAACACCATATATTTT
- | TRBD1 | TRBJ1-5 | TRBV10-3 | CAIRGTGEGQPQHF | TGTGCCATCAGGGGGACAGGGGAAGGTCAGCCCCAGCATTTT
- | - | TRBJ1-1 | TRBV20-1 | CSAEWTPTAFF | TGCAGTGCCGAATGGACCCCCACAGCTTTCTTT
- | TRBD2 | TRBJ2-3 | TRBV6-5 | CASVRAGAGYHTQYF | TGTGCCAGCGTCCGGGCGGGAGCGGGTTACCATACGCAGTATTTT
- | - | TRBJ2-3 | TRBV5-4 | CASSLAGTDTQYF | TGTGCCAGCAGCTTGGCCGGGACAGATACGCAGTATTTT
- | - | TRBJ1-3 | TRBV6-5 | CASSYSRQTSGNTIYF | TGTGCCAGCAGTTACTCTCGACAGACCTCTGGAAACACCATATATTTT